This T cell receptor (beta chain) was identified during a study of T-cell memory formation after mild COVID-19. The overall study: The TCR clusters were mostly specific to one donor.

This clonotype has a handful of counts. Its antigen remains unknown. Sample barcodes and UMIs were carried by the TCR alpha and TCR beta cDNA libraries that 5'RACE generated with constant-segment primers. TCRdb processed the 5' RACE reads anew with MiXCR; each CDR3 protein has one entry. The sample includes 140,000 or so distinct CDR3 sequences, about 5.5% seen only once; the top ten take just over 2%. Broader study findings: CD4+ contracting clones lay mainly in CM and EM, CD8+ ones in EMRA.

Germline V gene lookup returns CDR1 SEHNR and CDR2 FQNEAQ (reference sequence). The ends were cut back, 5 bases at V and 4 bases at J, with 17 bases in the middle. This CDR3 comprises 15 residues. Sequenced: PBMCs or a T cell subset sorted from them (not recorded which). This receptor was obtained from an adult woman who had mild COVID-19 (a few samples of this study predate the infection). Cell type and time point are not known. This chain connects TRBV7-9 to TRBJ1-2, with a tentative D call TRBD1 (6 bases). CDR3 in amino acids: CASSIKGGSGYGYTF. CDR3 nucleotides: TGTGCCAGCAGCATCAAAGGGGGAAGTGGCTATGGCTACACCTTC. Together with reference TRBV7-9 and TRBJ1-2, the CDR3 gives the full variable domain: DTGVSQNPRHKITKRGQNVTFRCDPISEHNRLYWYRQTLGQGPEFLTYFQNEAQLEKSRLLSDRFSAERPKGSFSTLEIQRTEQGDSAMYLCASSIKGGSGYGYTFGSGTRLTVV.